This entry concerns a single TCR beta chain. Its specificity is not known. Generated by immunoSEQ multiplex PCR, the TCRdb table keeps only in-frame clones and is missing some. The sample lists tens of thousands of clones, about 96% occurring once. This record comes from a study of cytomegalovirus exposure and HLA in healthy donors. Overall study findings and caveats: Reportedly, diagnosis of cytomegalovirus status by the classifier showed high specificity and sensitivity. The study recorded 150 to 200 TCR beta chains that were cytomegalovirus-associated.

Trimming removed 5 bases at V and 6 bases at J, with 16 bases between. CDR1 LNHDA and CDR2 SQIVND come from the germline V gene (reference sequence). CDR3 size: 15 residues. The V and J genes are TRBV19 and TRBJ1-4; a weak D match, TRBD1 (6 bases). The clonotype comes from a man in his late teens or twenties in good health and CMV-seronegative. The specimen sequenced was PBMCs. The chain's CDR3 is CASSPFRGRDEKLFF. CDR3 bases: TGTGCCAGTAGTCCTTTCAGGGGAAGGGATGAAAAACTGTTTTTT.